These 14 T cell receptor beta chains share one sample of origin, sequenced in a study of T cell responses to AZD1222 COVID-19 vaccine. The table came from immunoSEQ multiplex PCR; TCRdb's copy has only in-frame clones and leaves some out. Among about 140,000 clones listed, roughly 91% were seen once. The sample in question was peripheral blood, obtained 28 days after the second AZD1222 dose. The receptors stem from an adult who received the AZD1222 COVID-19 vaccine.

This rearrangement joins TRBV7-9 to TRBJ1-1; D remains ambiguous. Looked up from germline, CDR1 is SEHNR and CDR2 is FQNEAQ (reference sequence). Between the trimmed V and J ends, which lost 5 bases and 7 bases, there was a span of 8 bases. The CDR3 is 11 residues long. The CDR3 region is CASSASSEAFF. In nucleotides, the CDR3 is TGTGCCAGCAGCGCCAGCAGTGAAGCTTTCTTT.

The chain links TRBV29-1 to TRBJ2-1; D gene ambiguous. The germline CDR1 and CDR2 sequences are SQVTM and ANQGSEA. V was clipped by 1 base and J by 0 bases, with 7 bases between them. The CDR3 is 14 residues long. The CDR3 DNA reads as TGCAGCGTTGAAGGCCTATACTCCTACAATGAGCAGTTCTTC. It yields the protein CSVEGLYSYNEQFF.

The genes are TRBV15 and TRBJ2-7; D gene ambiguous. In germline, CDR1 is LNHNV, CDR2 YYDKDF (reference sequence). The germline V and J ends were trimmed by 2 bases and 5 bases, with 16 bases remaining between them. The CDR3 sequence is 15 residues long. CDR3 nucleotides: TGTGCCACCAGCAGACGAACAACCCTCTTCGACGAGCAGTACTTC. Translating gives CATSRRTTLFDEQYF.

The sample holds one count of this clone. The chain joins TRBV4-1 to TRBJ1-2; D is perhaps TRBD1 (6 bases). Germline CDR1 reads MGHRA; CDR2 reads YSYEKL. The CDR3 totals 15 residues. V shed 4 bases and J shed 6 bases, with 18 bases lying between them. The CDR3 region is CASSPAVDRSNGYTF. DNA for the CDR3: TGCGCCAGCAGCCCCGCTGTCGACAGGTCCAATGGCTACACCTTC.

The chain is built from TRBV13 and TRBJ2-5; D call uncertain. CDR3 length: 13 residues. V was shortened by 5 bases and J by 2 bases, with 9 bases between the two germline ends. The germline V gene has CDR1 PRHDT and CDR2 FYEKMQ (reference sequence). CDR3 nucleotides: TGTGCCAGCAGCCTCGAGGTACAAGAGACCCAGTACTTC. This translates into CASSLEVQETQYF.

The chain has TRBV7-9 and TRBJ1-2; D is undetermined. V dropped 1 base and J dropped 1 base, with 7 bases sitting between them. Germline CDR1 SEHNR, CDR2 FQNEAQ (reference sequence). CDR3 length: 14 amino acids. DNA for the CDR3: TGTGCCAGCAGCTTAGGGTCCAGTAACTATGGCTACACCTTC. Translated: CASSLGSSNYGYTF.

This clone was counted a few times. The chain uses TRBV5-1 and TRBJ2-7; D unclear. CDR1 is SGHRS and CDR2 is YFSETQ in the germline V gene. The CDR3 spans 13 residues. V gave up 2 bases and J gave up 3 bases, with 9 bases separating them. Here the CDR3 reads CASSLSEFYEQYF. CDR3 sequence (DNA): TGCGCCAGCAGCTTATCAGAATTCTACGAGCAGTACTTC.

CDR3 sequence: CASSQEPGAANQPQHF. CDR3 in DNA: TGCGCCAGCAGCCAAGAACCGGGGGCGGCCAATCAGCCCCAGCATTTT. The rearrangement links TRBV4-3 to TRBJ1-5; possibly TRBD1 for D (6 bases). Trimming took off 0 bases at V and 3 bases at J, with 12 bases between the two ends. This CDR3 contains 16 residues. Looked up from germline, CDR1 is LGHNA and CDR2 is YSLEER.

The rearrangement links TRBV4-1 to TRBJ2-7, with D possibly being TRBD1 (5 bases). CDR1 MGHRA and CDR2 YSYEKL come from the germline V gene. The V gene lost 1 base and the J gene lost 2 bases, with 15 bases spanning the gap. The CDR3 runs 16 residues. The CDR3 sequence is CASSQAQGSGPYEQYF. CDR3 nucleotide sequence: TGCGCCAGCAGCCAAGCCCAGGGATCTGGGCCCTACGAGCAGTACTTC.

The CDR3 DNA sequence: TGTGCCAGTAGTATGACTAGATTACCCACAGATACGCAGTATTTT. Its translation is CASSMTRLPTDTQYF. J is TRBJ2-3 and V is TRBV19, with D perhaps matching TRBD2 (6 bases). The CDR3 spans 15 residues. Per the germline V gene, CDR1 is LNHDA and CDR2 is SQIVND (reference sequence). With 3 bases removed from V and 2 bases from J, the gap between germline ends came to 12 bases.

A single count supports this clone. This chain links TRBV27 with TRBJ1-1; D is unresolved. The V gene's germline CDR1 is MNHEY and CDR2 SMNVEV (reference sequence). The V and J ends lost 5 bases and 5 bases respectively, with 15 bases between them. CDR3 length: 14 amino acids. The CDR3 region is CASSPNFKATEAFF. The CDR3 bases are TGTGCCAGCAGTCCCAATTTTAAGGCGACTGAAGCTTTCTTT.

In its sample, this clone was seen once. Other DNA sequences of this sample code for an identical CDR3. The chain has TRBV9 and TRBJ2-7, with 9 bases fitting TRBD1. The J segment lost 4 bases and the V segment lost 0 bases, leaving 2 bases of the junction unmatched. CDR1 and CDR2 from the germline V gene are SGDLS and YYNGEE. The CDR3 has 14 residues. The CDR3 is CASSVGGQGYEQYF. The CDR3 DNA follows: TGTGCCAGCAGCGTAGGGGGACAGGGTTACGAGCAGTACTTC.

The V call is TRBV7-2, the J call TRBJ2-3; tentatively, D is TRBD1 (6 bases). CDR1 and CDR2 from the germline V gene are SGHTA and FQGNSA. V was shortened by 5 bases and J by 0 bases, with 18 bases between the two germline ends. The CDR3 covers 17 residues. The CDR3 DNA reads TGTGCCAGCAGCCGCACCGGAACAGGGACCAGCACAGATACGCAGTATTTT. This codes for CASSRTGTGTSTDTQYF.

The chain joins TRBV7-9 to TRBJ1-2; D is possibly TRBD1 (5 bases). The V end lost 1 base, the J end lost 7 bases, and 19 bases lay between the germline ends. The CDR3 totals 16 residues. CDR1 and CDR2 (germline): SEHNR, FQNEAQ (reference sequence). CDR3: CASSLDEHPGRGGYTF. The CDR3 DNA follows: TGTGCCAGCAGCTTAGACGAACATCCAGGGAGGGGTGGCTACACCTTC.